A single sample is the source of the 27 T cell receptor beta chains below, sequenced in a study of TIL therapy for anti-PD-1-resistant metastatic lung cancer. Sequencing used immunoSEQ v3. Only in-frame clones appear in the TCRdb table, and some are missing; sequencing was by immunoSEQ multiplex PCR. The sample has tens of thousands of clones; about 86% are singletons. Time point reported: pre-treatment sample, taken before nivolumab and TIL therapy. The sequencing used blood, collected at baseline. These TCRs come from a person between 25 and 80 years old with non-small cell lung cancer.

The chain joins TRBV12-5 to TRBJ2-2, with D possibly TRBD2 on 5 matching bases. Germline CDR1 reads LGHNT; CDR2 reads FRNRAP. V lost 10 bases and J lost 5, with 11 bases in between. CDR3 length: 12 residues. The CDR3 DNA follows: TGTGCTACCCGAACGGGAACCGGGGAGCTGTTTTTT. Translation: CATRTGTGELFF.

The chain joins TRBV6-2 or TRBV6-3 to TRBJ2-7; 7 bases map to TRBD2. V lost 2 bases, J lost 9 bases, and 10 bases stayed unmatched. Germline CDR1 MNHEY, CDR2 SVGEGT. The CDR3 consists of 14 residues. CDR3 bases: TGTGCCAGCAGTTACGTCGGGGGGAGTTTACGGCAGTACTTC. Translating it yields CASSYVGGSLRQYF.

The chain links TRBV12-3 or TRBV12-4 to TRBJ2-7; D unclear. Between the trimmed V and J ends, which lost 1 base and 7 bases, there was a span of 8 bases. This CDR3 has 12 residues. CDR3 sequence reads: CASSLGGKEQYF. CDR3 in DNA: TGTGCCAGCAGTTTAGGAGGAAAAGAGCAGTACTTC.

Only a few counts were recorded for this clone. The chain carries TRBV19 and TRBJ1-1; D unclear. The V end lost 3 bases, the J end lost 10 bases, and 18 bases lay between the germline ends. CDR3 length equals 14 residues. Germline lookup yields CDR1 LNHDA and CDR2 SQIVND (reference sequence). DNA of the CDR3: TGTGCCAGTAGTATGGCCCCGGGGAGCCGGGTAGCTTTCTTT. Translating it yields CASSMAPGSRVAFF.

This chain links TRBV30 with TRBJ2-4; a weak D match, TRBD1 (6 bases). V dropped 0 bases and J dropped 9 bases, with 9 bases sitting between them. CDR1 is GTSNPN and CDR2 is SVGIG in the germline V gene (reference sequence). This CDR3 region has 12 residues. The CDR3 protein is CAWSVQGSIQYF. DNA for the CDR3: TGTGCCTGGAGTGTACAGGGAAGCATTCAGTACTTC. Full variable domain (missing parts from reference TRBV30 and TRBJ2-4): SQTIHQWPATLVQPVGSPLSLECTVEGTSNPNLYWYRQAAGRGLQLLFYSVGIGQISSEVPQNLSASRPQDRQFILSSKKLLLSDSGFYLCAWSVQGSIQYFGAGTRLSVL.

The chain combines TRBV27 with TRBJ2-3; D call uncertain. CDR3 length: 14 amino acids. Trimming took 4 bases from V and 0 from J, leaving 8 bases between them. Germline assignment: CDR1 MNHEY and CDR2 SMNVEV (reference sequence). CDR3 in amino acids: CASSSGVSTDTQYF. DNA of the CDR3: TGTGCCAGCAGTTCTGGGGTGAGCACAGATACGCAGTATTTT.

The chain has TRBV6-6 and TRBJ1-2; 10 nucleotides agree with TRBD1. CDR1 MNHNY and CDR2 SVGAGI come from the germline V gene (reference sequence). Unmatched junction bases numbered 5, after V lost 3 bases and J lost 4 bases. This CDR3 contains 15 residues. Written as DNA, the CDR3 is TGTGCCAGCAGTTATGGACAGGGGGTAGGCTATGGCTACACCTTC. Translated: CASSYGQGVGYGYTF.

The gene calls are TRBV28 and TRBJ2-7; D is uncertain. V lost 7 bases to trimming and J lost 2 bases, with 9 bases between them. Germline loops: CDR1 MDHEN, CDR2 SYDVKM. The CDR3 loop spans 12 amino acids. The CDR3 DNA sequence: TGTGCCAGCATCTCTGGGACCTACGAGCAGTACTTC. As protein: CASISGTYEQYF. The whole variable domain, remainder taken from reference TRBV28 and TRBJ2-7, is DVKVTQSSRYLVKRTGEKVFLECVQDMDHENMFWYRQDPGLGLRLIYFSYDVKMKEKGDIPEGYSVSREKKERFSLILESASTNQTSMYLCASISGTYEQYFGPGTRLTVT.

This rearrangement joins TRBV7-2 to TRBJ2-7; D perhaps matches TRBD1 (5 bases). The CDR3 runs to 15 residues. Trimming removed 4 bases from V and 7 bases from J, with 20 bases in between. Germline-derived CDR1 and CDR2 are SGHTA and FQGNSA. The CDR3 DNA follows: TGTGCCAGCAGCTCAGGGCCCGCCAGCGCGTCGGAGCAGTACTTC. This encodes CASSSGPASASEQYF.

The DNA of the CDR3 is TGTGCCAGCAGCCAGACAGATCGGAGTACGCCCCAGCATTTT. This gives the protein CASSQTDRSTPQHF. The chain carries TRBV25-1 and TRBJ1-5; possibly TRBD1 for D (5 bases). CDR1 and CDR2 from the germline V gene are MGHDK and SYGVNS. The length of the CDR3 is 14 residues. V was cut by 6 bases and J by 9 bases, with 18 bases left in between. Using reference TRBV25-1 and TRBJ1-5 for the parts outside the CDR3, the full variable domain is EADIYQTPRYLVIGTGKKITLECSQTMGHDKMYWYQQDPGMELHLIHYSYGVNSTEKGDLSSESTVSRIRTEHFPLTLESARPSHTSQYLCASSQTDRSTPQHFGDGTRLSIL.

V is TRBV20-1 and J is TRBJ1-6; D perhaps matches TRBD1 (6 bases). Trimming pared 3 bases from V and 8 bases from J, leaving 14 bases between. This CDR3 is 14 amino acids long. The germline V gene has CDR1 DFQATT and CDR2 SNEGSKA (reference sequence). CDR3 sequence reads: CSASRDTDYSPLHF. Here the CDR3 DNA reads TGCAGTGCTAGTAGGGACACCGATTATTCACCCCTCCACTTT.

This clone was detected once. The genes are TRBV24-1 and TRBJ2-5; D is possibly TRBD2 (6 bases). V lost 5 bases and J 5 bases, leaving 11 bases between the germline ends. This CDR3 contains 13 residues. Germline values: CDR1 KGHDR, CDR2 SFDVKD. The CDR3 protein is CATSGTGVETQYF. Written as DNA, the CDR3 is TGTGCCACCAGTGGGACGGGAGTGGAGACCCAGTACTTC.

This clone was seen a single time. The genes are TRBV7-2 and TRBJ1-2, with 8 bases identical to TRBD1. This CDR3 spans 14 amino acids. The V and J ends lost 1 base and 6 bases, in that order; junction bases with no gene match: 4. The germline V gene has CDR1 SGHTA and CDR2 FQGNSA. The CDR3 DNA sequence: TGTGCCAGCAGCTTAGGGACAGGGTCGGATGGCTACACCTTC. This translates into CASSLGTGSDGYTF.

CDR3 protein: CASSQKGTAETQYF. Here the CDR3 DNA reads TGTGCCAGCAGCCAAAAAGGGACAGCAGAGACCCAGTACTTC. The rearrangement links TRBV3-1 (or the pseudogene TRBV3-2) to TRBJ2-5; TRBD1 matches 7 bases. V was clipped by 2 bases and J by 4 bases; unmatched bases: 4. The length of the CDR3 is 14 residues. Germline V gene lookup returns CDR1 LGHDT and CDR2 YNNKEL (reference sequence).

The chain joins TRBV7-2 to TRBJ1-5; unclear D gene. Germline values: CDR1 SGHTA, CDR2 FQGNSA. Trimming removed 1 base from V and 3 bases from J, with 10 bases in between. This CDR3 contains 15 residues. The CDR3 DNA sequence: TGTGCCAGCAGCTTAGGGGTCTGGACCAATCAGCCCCAGCATTTT. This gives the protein CASSLGVWTNQPQHF.

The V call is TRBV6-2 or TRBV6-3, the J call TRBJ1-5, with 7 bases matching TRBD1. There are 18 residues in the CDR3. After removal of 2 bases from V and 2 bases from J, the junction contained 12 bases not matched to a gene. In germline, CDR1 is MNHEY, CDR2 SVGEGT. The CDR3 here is CASSYRGAGGTGNQPQHF. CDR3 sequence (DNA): TGTGCCAGCAGTTACCGGGGCGCAGGGGGGACTGGCAATCAGCCCCAGCATTTT.

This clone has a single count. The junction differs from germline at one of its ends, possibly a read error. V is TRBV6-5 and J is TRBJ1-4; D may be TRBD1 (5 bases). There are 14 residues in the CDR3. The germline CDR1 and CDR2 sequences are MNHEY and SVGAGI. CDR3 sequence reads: CTSSFTRELAKLFF. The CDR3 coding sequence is TGTACCAGCAGTTTTACCAGGGAACTCGCAAAACTGTTTTTT.

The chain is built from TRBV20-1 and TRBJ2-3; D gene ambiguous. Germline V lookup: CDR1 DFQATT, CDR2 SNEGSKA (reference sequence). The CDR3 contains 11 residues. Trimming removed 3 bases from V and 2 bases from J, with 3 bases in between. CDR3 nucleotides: TGCAGTGCTAGGTCCACAGATACGCAGTATTTT. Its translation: CSARSTDTQYF.

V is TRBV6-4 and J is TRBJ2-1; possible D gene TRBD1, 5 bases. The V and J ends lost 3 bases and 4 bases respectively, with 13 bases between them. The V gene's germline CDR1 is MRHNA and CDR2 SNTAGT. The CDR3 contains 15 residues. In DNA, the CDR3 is TGTGCCAGCAGTGATCTTTCAGGGCCGTACAATGAGCAGTTCTTC. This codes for CASSDLSGPYNEQFF.

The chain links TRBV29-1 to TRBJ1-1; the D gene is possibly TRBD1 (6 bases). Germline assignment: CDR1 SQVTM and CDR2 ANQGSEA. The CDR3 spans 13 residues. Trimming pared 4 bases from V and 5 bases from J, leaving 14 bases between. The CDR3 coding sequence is TGCAGCGTTGTGAACAGGGTTCGTACTGAAGCTTTCTTT. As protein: CSVVNRVRTEAFF.

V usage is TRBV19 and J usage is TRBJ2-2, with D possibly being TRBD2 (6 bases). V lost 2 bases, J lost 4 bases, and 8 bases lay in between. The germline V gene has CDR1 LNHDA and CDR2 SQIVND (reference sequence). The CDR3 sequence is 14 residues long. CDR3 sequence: CASSISGGTGELFF. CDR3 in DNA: TGTGCCAGTAGTATATCCGGGGGCACCGGGGAGCTGTTTTTT.

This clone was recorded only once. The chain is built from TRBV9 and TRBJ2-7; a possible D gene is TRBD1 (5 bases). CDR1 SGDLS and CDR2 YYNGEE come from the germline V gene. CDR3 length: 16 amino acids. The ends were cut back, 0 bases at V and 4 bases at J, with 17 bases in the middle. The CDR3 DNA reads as TGTGCCAGCAGCGTAGAGTCCGGGCAGGGTACGTACGAGCAGTACTTC. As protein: CASSVESGQGTYEQYF.

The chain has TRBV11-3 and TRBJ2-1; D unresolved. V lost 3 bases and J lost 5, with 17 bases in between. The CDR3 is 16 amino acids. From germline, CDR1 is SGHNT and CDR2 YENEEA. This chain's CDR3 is CASSLNERSWDNEQFF. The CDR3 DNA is TGTGCCAGCAGCTTGAATGAAAGGTCGTGGGACAATGAGCAGTTCTTC. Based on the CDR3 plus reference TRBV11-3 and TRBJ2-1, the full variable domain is EAGVVQSPRYKIIEKKQPVAFWCNPISGHNTLYWYLQNLGQGPELLIRYENEEAVDDSQLPKDRFSAERLKGVDSTLKIQPAELGDSAVYLCASSLNERSWDNEQFFGPGTRLTVL.

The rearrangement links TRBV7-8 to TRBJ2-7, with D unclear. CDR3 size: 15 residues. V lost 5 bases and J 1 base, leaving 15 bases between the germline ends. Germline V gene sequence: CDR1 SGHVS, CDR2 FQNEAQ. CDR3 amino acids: CASSPYASGSYEQYF. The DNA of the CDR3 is TGTGCCAGCAGCCCCTACGCGTCCGGATCCTACGAGCAGTACTTC.

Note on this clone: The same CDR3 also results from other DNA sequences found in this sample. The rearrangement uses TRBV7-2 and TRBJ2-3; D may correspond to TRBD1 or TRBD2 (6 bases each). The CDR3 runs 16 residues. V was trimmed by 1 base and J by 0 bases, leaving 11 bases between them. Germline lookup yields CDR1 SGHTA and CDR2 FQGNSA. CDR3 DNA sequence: TGTGCCAGCAGCTTAGTGCCCGGGGGCAGCACAGATACGCAGTATTTT. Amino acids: CASSLVPGGSTDTQYF.

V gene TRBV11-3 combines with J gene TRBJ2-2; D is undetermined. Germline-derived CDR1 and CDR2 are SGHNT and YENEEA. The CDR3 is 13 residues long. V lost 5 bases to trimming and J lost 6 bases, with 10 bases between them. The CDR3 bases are TGTGCCAGCAGCCCACGCCCAGCCGGGGAGCTGTTTTTT. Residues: CASSPRPAGELFF.

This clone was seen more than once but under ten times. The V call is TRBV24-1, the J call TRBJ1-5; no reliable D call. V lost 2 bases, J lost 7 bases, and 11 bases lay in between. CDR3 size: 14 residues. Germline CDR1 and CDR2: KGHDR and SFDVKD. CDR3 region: CATSDSDPGQPQHF. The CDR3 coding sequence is TGTGCCACCAGTGATTCTGACCCCGGGCAGCCCCAGCATTTT.